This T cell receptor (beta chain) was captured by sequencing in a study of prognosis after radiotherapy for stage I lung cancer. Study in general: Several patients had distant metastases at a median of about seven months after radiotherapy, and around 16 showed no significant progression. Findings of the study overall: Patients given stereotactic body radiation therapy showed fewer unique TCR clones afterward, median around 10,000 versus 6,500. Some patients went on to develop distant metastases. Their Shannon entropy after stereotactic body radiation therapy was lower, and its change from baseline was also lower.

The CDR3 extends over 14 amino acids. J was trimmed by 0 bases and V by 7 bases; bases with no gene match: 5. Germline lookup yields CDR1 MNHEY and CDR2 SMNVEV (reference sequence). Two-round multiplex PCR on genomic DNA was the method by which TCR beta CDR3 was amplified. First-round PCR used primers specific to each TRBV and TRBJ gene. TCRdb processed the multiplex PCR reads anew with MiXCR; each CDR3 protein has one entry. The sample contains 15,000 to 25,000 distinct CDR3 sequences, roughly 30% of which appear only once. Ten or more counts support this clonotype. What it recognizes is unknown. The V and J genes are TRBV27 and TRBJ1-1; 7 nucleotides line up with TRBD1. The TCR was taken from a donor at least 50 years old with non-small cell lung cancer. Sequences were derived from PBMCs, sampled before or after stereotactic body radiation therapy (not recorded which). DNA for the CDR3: TGTGCCAGCAAAAACAGGGGAATGAACACTGAAGCTTTCTTT. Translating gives CASKNRGMNTEAFF.